The sequence of this T cell receptor (beta chain) was determined in a study of cytotoxic CD8 clonotypes in ibrutinib-treated CLL. Trimming shortened V by 1 base and J by 0 bases, and 18 bases separated the two germline ends. CDR1 and CDR2 (germline): SGHTA, FQGTGA. The CDR3 runs to 18 residues. Only in-frame clones appear in the TCRdb table, and some are missing; sequencing was by immunoSEQ multiplex PCR. The data hold around 330,000 clones, with roughly 70% observed a single time. With respect to this clone: Its antigen remains unidentified.

Study-level points and caveats: Under therapy, public clonotypes either contracted or stayed stable, and they were uncommon.

The sequenced sample was PBMCs, obtained after 36 months of ibrutinib treatment. The receptor was derived from a human donor with chronic lymphocytic leukemia. V gene TRBV7-3 combines with J gene TRBJ1-1; D is unresolved. The CDR3 nucleotides are TGTGCCAGCAGCTTAAAGGCCTTGGACGTACAAATGAACACTGAAGCTTTCTTT. Translating it yields CASSLKALDVQMNTEAFF.